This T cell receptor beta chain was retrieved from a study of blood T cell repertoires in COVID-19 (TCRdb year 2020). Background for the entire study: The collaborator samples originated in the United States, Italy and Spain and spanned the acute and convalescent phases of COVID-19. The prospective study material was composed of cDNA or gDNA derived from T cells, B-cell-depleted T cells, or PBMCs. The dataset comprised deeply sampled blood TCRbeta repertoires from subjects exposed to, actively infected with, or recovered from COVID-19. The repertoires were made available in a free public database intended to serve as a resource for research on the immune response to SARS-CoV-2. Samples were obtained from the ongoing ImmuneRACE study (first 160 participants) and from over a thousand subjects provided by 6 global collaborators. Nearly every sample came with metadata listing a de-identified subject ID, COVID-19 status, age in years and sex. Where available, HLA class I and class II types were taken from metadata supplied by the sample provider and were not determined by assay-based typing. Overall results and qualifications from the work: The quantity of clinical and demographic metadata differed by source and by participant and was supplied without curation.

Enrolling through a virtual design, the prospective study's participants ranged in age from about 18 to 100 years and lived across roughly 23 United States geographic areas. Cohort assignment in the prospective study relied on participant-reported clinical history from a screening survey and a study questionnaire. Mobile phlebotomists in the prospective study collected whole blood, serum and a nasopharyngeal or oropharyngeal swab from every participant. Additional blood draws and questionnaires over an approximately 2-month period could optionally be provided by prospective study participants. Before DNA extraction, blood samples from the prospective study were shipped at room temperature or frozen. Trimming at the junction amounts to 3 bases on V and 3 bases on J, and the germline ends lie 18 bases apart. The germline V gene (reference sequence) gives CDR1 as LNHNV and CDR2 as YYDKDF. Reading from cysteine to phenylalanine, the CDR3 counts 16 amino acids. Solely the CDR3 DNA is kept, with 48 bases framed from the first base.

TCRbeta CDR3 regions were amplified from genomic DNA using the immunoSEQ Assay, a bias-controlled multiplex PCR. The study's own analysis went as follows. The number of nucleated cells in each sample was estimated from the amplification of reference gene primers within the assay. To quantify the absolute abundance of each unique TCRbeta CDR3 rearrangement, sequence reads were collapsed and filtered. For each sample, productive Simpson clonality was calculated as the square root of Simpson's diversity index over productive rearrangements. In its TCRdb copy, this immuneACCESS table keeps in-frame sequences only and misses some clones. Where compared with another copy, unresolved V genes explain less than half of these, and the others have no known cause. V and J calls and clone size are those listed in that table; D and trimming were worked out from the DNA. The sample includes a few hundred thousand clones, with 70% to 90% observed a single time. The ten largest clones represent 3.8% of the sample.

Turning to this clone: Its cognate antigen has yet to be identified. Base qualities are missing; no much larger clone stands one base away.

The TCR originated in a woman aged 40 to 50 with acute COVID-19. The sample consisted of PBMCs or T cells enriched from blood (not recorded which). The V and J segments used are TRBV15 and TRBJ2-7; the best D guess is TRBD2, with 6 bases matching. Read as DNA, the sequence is TGTGCCACCAGCAGGGCATCCGGGACTGGAAACTACGAGCAGTACTTC. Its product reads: CATSRASGTGNYEQYF.